The clone carrying this TCR beta chain was counted ten times or more. Trimming pared 4 bases from V and 10 bases from J, leaving 20 bases between. Germline V gene data show CDR1 as SGHTA and CDR2 as FQGNSA. The CDR3 totals 15 residues. Primers targeting TRAV and TRBV primed first-strand cDNA, covering alpha and beta chains. Using a constant-region primer together with a V-primer adapter, TCRs were subjected to around 20 PCR cycles of amplification. A single record per CDR3 protein comes from TCRdb applying MiXCR to the reads. The top ten clones hold roughly 1% of a sample with around 99,000 distinct CDR3 sequences, more than 8% of them seen once. The data were obtained in a study of low-dose radiotherapy and immunotherapy resistance in tumors. Study-level information: A total of 6.5 Gy was given to Cohort 1 as 0.5 Gy per fraction every 2 weeks. Fractions of 1 Gy went to Cohort 2 every two weeks, for 13 Gy over 26 weeks.

Time point in this sample: before trial treatment. Low-dose radiotherapy, low-dose cyclophosphamide, aspirin, ipilimumab and nivolumab were all given to the donors. The clonotype comes from a male donor with prostate cancer. The chain joins TRBV7-2 to TRBJ2-1; weak D call: TRBD2 (6 bases). Source: PBMCs, taken before treatment. The CDR3 region has the DNA TGTGCCAGCAGCTCCGGGGGACTGGGGTTCGGAGAGCAGTTCTTC. Translating gives CASSSGGLGFGEQFF.